The 14 T cell receptor beta chains in this list originate from one sample, sequenced in a study of T-cell reconstitution after alpha-beta-depleted transplantation in children. Using unique molecular identifiers, the investigators prepared the TCRbeta library. TCRdb recomputed calls from the PCR reads with MiXCR, one row per CDR3 protein. The sample holds 190,000 or so distinct CDR3 sequences; roughly 7.5% are singletons and the top ten take 3%. The input for sequencing was PBMCs from the stem cell graft donor, taken from the stem cell graft. These receptors came from a human donor who donated a stem cell graft to a child with Wiskott-Aldrich syndrome.

This clonotype has a count of ten or more. The chain's CDR3 is CSARGPATNEKLFF. The CDR3 region has the DNA TGCAGTGCGAGGGGACCGGCAACTAATGAAAAACTGTTTTTT. This chain connects TRBV20-1 to TRBJ1-4; D may be TRBD1 (5 bases). The V end was cut by 6 bases, the J end by 0 bases, with 11 bases between. Germline V gene lookup returns CDR1 DFQATT and CDR2 SNEGSKA (reference sequence). The CDR3 has 14 amino acids.

CDR3 protein: CASSLGQKNTEAFF. Written as DNA, the CDR3 is TGTGCCAGCAGTTTAGGGCAAAAAAACACTGAAGCTTTCTTT. V and J are TRBV28 and TRBJ1-1; D remains ambiguous. Trimming removed 2 bases at V and 2 bases at J, with 9 bases between. This CDR3 has 14 amino acids. Looked up from germline, CDR1 is MDHEN and CDR2 is SYDVKM.

Concerning this clonotype itself: At one end, the junction sequence differs from germline, possibly due to a read error. The chain combines TRBV3-1 with TRBJ2-1; 8 nucleotides align to TRBD2. CDR1 LGHDT and CDR2 YNNKEL come from the germline V gene (reference sequence). This CDR3 has 13 amino acids. CDR3 region: CAAGGYSYNEQFF. In nucleotides, the CDR3 is TGCGCCGCGGGGGGCTACTCCTACAATGAGCAGTTCTTC.

This clonotype was detected many times. The chain is built from TRBV27 and TRBJ2-5, with 11 nucleotides matching TRBD2. The CDR3 extends over 15 amino acids. The germline gives CDR1 MNHEY, CDR2 SMNVEV (reference sequence). J lost 6 bases, V lost 6 bases, and 9 bases had no gene match. CDR3 sequence: CASSPTPSGGKTQYF. The CDR3 bases are TGTGCCAGCAGCCCCACCCCTAGCGGGGGGAAGACCCAGTACTTC.

The V gene is TRBV10-3, the J gene TRBJ2-5; TRBD2 matches 9 bases. This CDR3 spans 16 amino acids. Germline loops: CDR1 ENHRY, CDR2 SYGVKD. V lost 0 bases, J lost 5 bases, and 7 bases stayed unmatched. The CDR3, as DNA: TGTGCCATCAGTGAGTCCTCGGCGGGGGGGCTGGAGACCCAGTACTTC. Protein sequence: CAISESSAGGLETQYF.

The sample holds many counts of this clonotype. The rearrangement links TRBV20-1 to TRBJ1-1; D gene unclear. Trimming cost V 5 bases and J 5 bases, with 12 bases left between them. Germline values: CDR1 DFQATT, CDR2 SNEGSKA (reference sequence). This CDR3 contains 12 residues. CDR3 loop: CSAEEGITEAFF. In DNA form, the CDR3 reads TGCAGTGCTGAGGAAGGGATTACTGAAGCTTTCTTT.

The genes are TRBV12-3 or TRBV12-4 and TRBJ2-1, with D tentatively TRBD2 (6 bases). V was cut by 5 bases and J by 5 bases, with 19 bases left in between. The CDR3 has 16 residues. The CDR3 loop reads CASSPGSGVSNNEQFF. As DNA, the CDR3 is TGTGCCAGCAGTCCAGGGTCGGGAGTTTCTAACAATGAGCAGTTCTTC.

This clonotype was counted many times. The chain carries TRBV21-1 and TRBJ1-2. TRBV21-1 is annotated as a pseudogene. The CDR3 spans 15 residues. CDR3 sequence: CASSQLRGRHYGYTF. The CDR3 bases are TGTGCCAGCAGTCAACTACGGGGTAGGCACTATGGCTACACCTTC.

This clonotype came up many times. The gene calls are TRBV2 and TRBJ2-1, with 8 bases lining up with TRBD1. CDR3 length equals 15 residues. Germline CDR1 and CDR2: SNHLY and FYNNEI. J lost 4 bases, V lost 7 bases, and 9 bases had no gene match. The DNA for the CDR3 is TGTGCCAGCATGGTTTCGGACAGGGAATACAATGAGCAGTTCTTC. Its translation is CASMVSDREYNEQFF.

The J gene is TRBJ2-3, the V gene TRBV20-1; D not certain. This CDR3 spans 13 amino acids. Germline CDR1 reads DFQATT; CDR2 reads SNEGSKA (reference sequence). As DNA, the CDR3 is TGCACCACACGACCAAAAGGGACAGATACGCAGTATTTT. The encoded protein is CTTRPKGTDTQYF.

This clonotype was detected ten times or more. The chain is built from TRBV20-1 and TRBJ2-1, with TRBD2 identical over 9 bases. V lost 6 bases to trimming and J lost 3 bases; unmatched junction nucleotides: 6. The CDR3 is 14 amino acids. Germline CDR1 is DFQATT and CDR2 is SNEGSKA (reference sequence). The CDR3: CSASGRGGYNEQFF. The DNA of the CDR3 is TGCAGTGCCTCAGGGCGGGGGGGCTACAATGAGCAGTTCTTC.

This clonotype was seen many times. The CDR3 nucleotides are TGTGCCATCAGTGAGCCCTCACGGGGCACTGGTGAAGCTTTCTTT. Translating it yields CAISEPSRGTGEAFF. The rearrangement uses TRBV10-3 and TRBJ1-1; weak D call: TRBD1 (5 bases). This CDR3 region has 15 residues. V was trimmed by 2 bases and J by 7 bases, leaving 17 bases between them. The germline gives CDR1 ENHRY, CDR2 SYGVKD.

A few counts support this clonotype. This rearrangement joins TRBV29-1 to TRBJ2-4, with a tentative D call TRBD1 (5 bases). Germline-derived CDR1 and CDR2 are SQVTM and ANQGSEA. Trimming pared 4 bases from V and 5 bases from J, leaving 12 bases between. The CDR3 has 13 residues. In nucleotides, the CDR3 is TGCAGCGTTGTGTCAGGGATGCAAAACATTCAGTACTTC. The encoded protein is CSVVSGMQNIQYF.

There are many counts of this clonotype. The J gene is TRBJ1-1, the V gene TRBV7-6; no reliable D call. V lost 8 bases and J lost 4, with 11 bases in between. There are 12 residues in the CDR3. CDR1 SGHVS and CDR2 FNYEAQ come from the germline V gene. DNA of the CDR3: TGTGCCAGCGGGCCCTTGACCACTGAAGCTTTCTTT. It yields the protein CASGPLTTEAFF.